This T cell receptor (beta chain) derives from a study of human T cells and chemical hapten exposure. At the level of the study: Scalp application of diphenylcyclopropenone was performed weekly in patients across the entire approximately 24-week study. Patch tests put 0.01% DPC on the upper back, and the results were checked at 6 days.

There are a few counts of this clonotype. Noted time point: pre-sensitization, week 0. Stated treatment: therapeutic diphenylcyclopropenone sensitization with weekly scalp DPC. TCRdb re-derived calls from the RACE reads in MiXCR, one entry per CDR3 protein. The table shows a few hundred thousand distinct CDR3 sequences, with more than 6.5% occurring only once. With V trimmed by 0 bases and J by 1 base, 6 bases remained unmatched. The length of the CDR3 is 16 residues. Germline CDR1 MDHEN, CDR2 SYDVKM. The J gene is TRBJ2-7, the V gene TRBV28; the match to TRBD1 covers 7 bases. The sample here was whole blood, taken in connection with sensitization to the hapten diphenylcyclopropenone (DPC). This receptor was taken from a woman aged 40 to 50 with alopecia areata. Some clones in this sample may be carry-over from other donors' samples. CDR3 residues: CASSLWRGGASYEQYF. The DNA for the CDR3 is TGTGCCAGCAGTTTATGGCGAGGGGGCGCTTCCTACGAGCAGTACTTC.